The T cell receptor (beta chain) described here comes from a study of T cell changes during pregnancy in multiple sclerosis (dated by TCRdb to between 2017 and 2020). About the full investigation: The study examined how the T cell repertoire changed over the course of pregnancy in women with multiple sclerosis.

Turning to this clone: It has no known antigen specificity. At one of its ends the junction is not consistent with the germline gene, which may arise from a read error.

The protocol used for the library was the immunoSEQ multiplex PCR assay. TCRdb re-hosts the immuneACCESS table, in-frame sequences only. Its copies lack some clones; in the studies checked, an unresolved V gene accounts for under half of them, and the cause for the rest is not known. This sample has just over 60,000 clones in its table, and around 92% of those were observed once. Jointly, the top ten make up around 2.5% of the sample. This TCR derives from a female donor in good health, enrolled as a control in a pregnancy study. Sequenced here: peripheral blood, sampled in the second trimester of pregnancy.

DNA sequence: TGTGCTAGCAGCTTAGCGAACTGGAGTGAGCAGTTCTTC. Its amino acids are CASSLANWSEQFF. Recombination connected TRBV7-7 to TRBJ2-1, with a tentative D gene TRBD2 over 5 matching bases. The CDR3 sequence holds 13 residues, the cysteine and phenylalanine included. Only the CDR3 portion is preserved as DNA: 39 bases, with reading frame beginning at the first base. Based on the germline V gene (reference sequence), the CDR1 and CDR2 sequences are SSHAT and FNYEAQ.